This T cell receptor beta chain was recorded in a study of vaccination and CD4 T cells after COVID-19. Treatment here: approximately 9-day PBMC culture with coronavirus spike peptide pools or control peptides (ViraFEST assay). With respect to this clonotype: Antigen unknown.

With the Oncomine TCR Beta short-read assay, DNA from cultured CD4+ T cells was sequenced. From the PCR reads, TCRdb called clonotypes with MiXCR, one entry per CDR3 protein. The data show some 20,000 distinct CDR3 sequences, over 25% seen once. The V and J ends lost 9 bases and 4 bases respectively, with 4 bases between them. The CDR3 spans 10 residues. Germline-derived CDR1 and CDR2 are SGHNT and YENEEA. Sequences were obtained from cultured CD4+ T cells from blood. The sequence came from a human donor with COVID-19. This chain connects TRBV11-3 to TRBJ1-5; D gene uncertain. CDR3 DNA sequence: TGTGCCAGACCGAATCAGCCCCAGCATTTT. This gives the protein CARPNQPQHF.